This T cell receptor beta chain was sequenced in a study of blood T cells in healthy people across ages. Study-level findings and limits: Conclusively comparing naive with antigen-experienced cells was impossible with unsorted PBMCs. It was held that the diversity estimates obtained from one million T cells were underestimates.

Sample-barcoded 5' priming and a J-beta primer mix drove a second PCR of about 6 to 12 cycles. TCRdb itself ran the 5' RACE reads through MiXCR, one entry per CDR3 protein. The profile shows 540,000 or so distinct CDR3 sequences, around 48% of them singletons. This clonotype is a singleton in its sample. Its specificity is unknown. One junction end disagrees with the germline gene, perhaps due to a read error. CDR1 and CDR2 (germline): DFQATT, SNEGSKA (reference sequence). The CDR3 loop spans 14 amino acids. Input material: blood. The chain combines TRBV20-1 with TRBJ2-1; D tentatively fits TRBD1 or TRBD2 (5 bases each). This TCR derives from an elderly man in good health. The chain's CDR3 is CSARVTEYTGELFF. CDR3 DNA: TGCAGTGCTAGAGTGACAGAGTACACCGGGGAGCTGTTCTTC.